This T cell receptor beta chain appears in the sequencing data of a study of high-grade serous ovarian cancer treatment subgroups. Study-level background: On average, approximately 14,000 reads and 6,000 to 8,000 unique TCR beta rearrangements were obtained per sample. Study-wide points: TCR relatedness rose with neoantigen level and trended with mutation load. The analyses considered CDR3 and ignored CDR1 and CDR2. These tumor repertoires lack spatial information from bulk sequencing.

In the case of this clone: What it binds is not known.

Tumor samples were obtained before definitive surgery or chemotherapy. The V and J ends lost 4 bases and 3 bases respectively, with 15 bases between them. Per the germline V gene, CDR1 is LNHNV and CDR2 is YYDKDF (reference sequence). This CDR3 has 16 residues. Libraries were prepared by immunoSEQ multiplex PCR; TCRdb keeps only in-frame clonotypes and omits some of them. This table has 13,000 or so clones, 88% appearing once. Sample: tumor tissue. The clonotype originates from a human donor with high-grade serous ovarian cancer. V gene TRBV15 combines with J gene TRBJ1-4, with D hard to call. The DNA of the CDR3 is TGTGCCACCAGCAATACCCCTCTTCAACCTAATGAAAAACTGTTTTTT. This codes for CATSNTPLQPNEKLFF.